This TCR beta chain was sequenced for a study of shared clonotypes between healthy human individuals. Both subsets, CD45RA+ naive and CD45RA-negative memory, were split from the CD4+ cells. Germline CDR1 ENHRY, CDR2 SYGVKD. This CDR3 contains 13 residues. With 7 bases removed from V and 6 bases from J, the gap between germline ends came to 15 bases. Only in-frame clones appear in the TCRdb table, and some are missing; sequencing was by immunoSEQ multiplex PCR. The table records about 2.4 million clones, 80% to 95% of them present only once. This sequence originates from a man aged 18 to 35 in good health. Some clones in this sample may be carry-over from other donors' samples. The rearrangement uses TRBV10-3 and TRBJ1-1; TRBD1 is a possible D gene (5 bases). The sequenced sample consisted of naive CD4+ T cells from PBMCs. Subset of the sample: CD45RA+ positively selected. CDR3 nucleotide sequence: TGTGCCATCAAATGGGGGGTAACGGCTGAAGCTTTCTTT. Residues: CAIKWGVTAEAFF.